One and the same sample provided the 6 T cell receptor beta chains below, sequenced in a study of blood T cells in healthy people across ages. A sample-barcoded 5' primer and a J-beta primer mix were used in a second PCR of roughly 7 to 11 cycles. Each CDR3 protein is one row after TCRdb ran MiXCR on the 5' RACE reads. In the table there are around 800,000 distinct CDR3 sequences, 46% of which are singletons. Input material: blood. These receptors were obtained from a man of 80 years or more in good health.

This chain connects TRBV2 to TRBJ1-5; possible D gene TRBD1, 6 bases. The CDR3 runs to 15 residues. V was shortened by 4 bases and J by 7 bases, with 17 bases between the two germline ends. Per germline, CDR1 SNHLY and CDR2 FYNNEI. The CDR3 nucleotides are TGTGCCAGCAGTGCCCCGGGGGGGCCCGGGCAGCCCCAGCATTTT. Its protein product is CASSAPGGPGQPQHF.

The DNA of the CDR3 is TGTGCCAGCAACCCGCGGGACTACACAAACAATGAGCAGTTCTTC. This codes for CASNPRDYTNNEQFF. This chain connects TRBV7-8 to TRBJ2-1; 7 bases align to TRBD2. With V trimmed by 7 bases and J by 5 bases, 11 bases remained unmatched. This CDR3 comprises 15 residues. Germline V gene lookup returns CDR1 SGHVS and CDR2 FQNEAQ.

This chain uses TRBV20-1 with TRBJ2-7; no firm D call. The CDR3 consists of 14 residues. Germline V gene sequence: CDR1 DFQATT, CDR2 SNEGSKA (reference sequence). The V end was cut by 0 bases, the J end by 2 bases, with 11 bases between. The CDR3 loop is CSARDLAYTYEQYF. CDR3 in DNA: TGCAGTGCTAGAGATCTGGCCTATACCTACGAGCAGTACTTC.

This clonotype was recorded only once. The V gene is TRBV27, the J gene TRBJ2-3, with 7 bases matching TRBD1. Germline CDR1 reads MNHEY; CDR2 reads SMNVEV (reference sequence). This CDR3 spans 17 amino acids. V shed 6 bases, J shed 0 bases, and the junction held 12 bases outside the gene matches. Written as DNA, the CDR3 is TGTGCCAGCAGGGGTGCCCTGGACAGGTTCAGCACAGATACGCAGTATTTT. Its protein is CASRGALDRFSTDTQYF.

The chain recombines TRBV28 with TRBJ2-1; D possibly uses TRBD1 or TRBD2 (5 bases each). This CDR3 comprises 18 residues. The germline V gene encodes CDR1 MDHEN and CDR2 SYDVKM. The V and J ends lost 5 bases and 1 base respectively, with 21 bases between them. This CDR3 is CASSPNSGKGLSYNEQFF. The CDR3 DNA reads as TGTGCCAGCAGTCCCAATTCGGGGAAGGGGTTATCCTACAATGAGCAGTTCTTC. Full variable domain (outside the CDR3, taken from reference TRBV28 and TRBJ2-1): DVKVTQSSRYLVKRTGEKVFLECVQDMDHENMFWYRQDPGLGLRLIYFSYDVKMKEKGDIPEGYSVSREKKERFSLILESASTNQTSMYLCASSPNSGKGLSYNEQFFGPGTRLTVL.

The V call is TRBV2, the J call TRBJ2-1, with 13 bases matching TRBD2. Trimming at V came to 10 bases and at J to 7 bases, leaving 4 bases not matched to a gene. CDR3 size: 13 residues. The germline CDR1 and CDR2 sequences are SNHLY and FYNNEI. Written as DNA, the CDR3 is TGTGCCAAGGGACTAGCGGGAAGAAATGAGCAGTTCTTC. Protein sequence: CAKGLAGRNEQFF. Full variable domain (rest looked up from reference TRBV2 and TRBJ2-1): EPEVTQTPSHQVTQMGQEVILRCVPISNHLYFYWYRQILGQKVEFLVSFYNNEISEKSEIFDDQFSVERPDGSNFTLKIRSTKLEDSAMYFCAKGLAGRNEQFFGPGTRLTVL.